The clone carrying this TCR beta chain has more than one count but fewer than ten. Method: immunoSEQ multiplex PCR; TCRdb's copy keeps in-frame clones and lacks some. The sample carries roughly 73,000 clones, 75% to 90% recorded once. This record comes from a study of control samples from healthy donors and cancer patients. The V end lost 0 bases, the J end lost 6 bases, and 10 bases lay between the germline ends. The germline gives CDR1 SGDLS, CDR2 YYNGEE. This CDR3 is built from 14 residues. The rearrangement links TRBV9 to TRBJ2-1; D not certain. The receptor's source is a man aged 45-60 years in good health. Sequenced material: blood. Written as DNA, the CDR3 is TGTGCCAGCAGCGTAGCTACGACCAGCAATGAGCAGTTCTTC. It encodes CASSVATTSNEQFF.